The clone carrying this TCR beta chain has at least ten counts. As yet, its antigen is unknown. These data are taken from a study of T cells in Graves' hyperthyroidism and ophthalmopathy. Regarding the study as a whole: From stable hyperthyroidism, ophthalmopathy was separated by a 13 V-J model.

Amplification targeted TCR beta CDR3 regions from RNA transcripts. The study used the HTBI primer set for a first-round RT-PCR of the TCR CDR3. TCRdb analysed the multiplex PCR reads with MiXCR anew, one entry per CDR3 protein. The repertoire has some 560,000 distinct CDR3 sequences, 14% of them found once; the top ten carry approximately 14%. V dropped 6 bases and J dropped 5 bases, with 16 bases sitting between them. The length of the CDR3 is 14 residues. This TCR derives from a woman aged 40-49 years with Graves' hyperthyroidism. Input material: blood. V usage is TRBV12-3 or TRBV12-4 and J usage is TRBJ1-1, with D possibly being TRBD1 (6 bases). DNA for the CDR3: TGTGCCAGCAGCATACACCGGGACATTACTGAAGCTTTCTTT. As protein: CASSIHRDITEAFF.